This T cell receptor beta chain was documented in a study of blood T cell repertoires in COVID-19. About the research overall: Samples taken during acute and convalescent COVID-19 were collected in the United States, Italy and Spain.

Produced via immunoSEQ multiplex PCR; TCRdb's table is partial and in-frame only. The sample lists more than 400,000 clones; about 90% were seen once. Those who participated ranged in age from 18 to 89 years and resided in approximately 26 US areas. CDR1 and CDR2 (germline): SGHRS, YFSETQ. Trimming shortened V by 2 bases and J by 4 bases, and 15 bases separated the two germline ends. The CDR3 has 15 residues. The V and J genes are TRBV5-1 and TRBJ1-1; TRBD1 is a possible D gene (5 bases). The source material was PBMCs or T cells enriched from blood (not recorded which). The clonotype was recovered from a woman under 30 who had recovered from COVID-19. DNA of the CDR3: TGCGCCAGCAGCTTCACCAACAGGAATTCCACTGAAGCTTTCTTT. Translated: CASSFTNRNSTEAFF.